This T cell receptor (beta chain) was captured in a study of blood T cell repertoires in COVID-19. Study-level background: The cDNA or gDNA used as material had been derived from T cells, B-cell-depleted T cells, or PBMCs.

TCRdb's table, derived via immunoSEQ multiplex PCR, lists solely in-frame clones and lacks some. The sample has 250,000 to 300,000 clones; 80% to 90% are singletons. The J segment lost 2 bases and the V segment lost 5 bases, leaving 6 bases of the junction unmatched. The germline V gene encodes CDR1 MNHEY and CDR2 SVGAGI. The CDR3 covers 14 residues. Sample: peripheral blood. The rearrangement uses TRBV6-5 and TRBJ2-7; TRBD2 matches at 7 bases. The receptor's source is a woman in her twenties or thirties with COVID-19, enrolled during active disease. DNA for the CDR3: TGTGCCAGCAGTCCCCAGGGAGGGACCTACGAGCAGTACTTC. Its protein is CASSPQGGTYEQYF.